One and the same sample provided the 4 T cell receptor beta chains below, sequenced in a study of metastatic and nonmetastatic thyroid tumors (dated by TCRdb to 2018 to 2021). Library prep was done by PCR. The sequencer listed for this sample is Illumina HiSeq 4000. TCRdb redid the processing of the public reads, applying fastp at Q25 and MiXCR, and retained in-frame beta chains. The sample yields more than 90,000 clones; roughly 13% were counted once. 11% of the sample goes to the ten largest clones. Before undergoing thyroid surgery, none of the patients had been given any kind of treatment. Sequenced sample: blood. These receptors originate from a female donor with papillary thyroid cancer or a benign thyroid nodule (not recorded which). Some clones in this sample may be carry-over from other donors' samples.

This clone was seen a few times. J is TRBJ2-1 and V is TRBV25-1; D unresolved. This CDR3 has 11 residues. Germline V gene lookup returns CDR1 MGHDK and CDR2 SYGVNS. V lost 6 bases to trimming and J lost 6 bases, with 6 bases between them. The DNA for the CDR3 is TGTGCCAGCAGAAGCAGCAATGAGCAGTTCTTC. Translated: CASRSSNEQFF. Full variable domain (missing parts from reference TRBV25-1 and TRBJ2-1): EADIYQTPRYLVIGTGKKITLECSQTMGHDKMYWYQQDPGMELHLIHYSYGVNSTEKGDLSSESTVSRIRTEHFPLTLESARPSHTSQYLCASRSSNEQFFGPGTRLTVL.

The gene calls are TRBV5-4 and TRBJ1-2, with 8 bases that match TRBD1. The germline gives CDR1 SGHNT, CDR2 YYREEE (reference sequence). The CDR3 has 16 residues. V was pared by 1 base and J by 6 bases, with 11 bases of the junction left unmatched. The CDR3 spells CASSLPTPGGADGYTF. CDR3 bases: TGTGCCAGCAGCTTGCCCACCCCAGGGGGCGCGGATGGCTACACCTTC.

There are many counts of this clone. The chain uses TRBV19 and TRBJ2-2; D is undetermined. This CDR3 comprises 17 residues. The V gene's germline CDR1 is LNHDA and CDR2 SQIVND (reference sequence). Trimming pared 3 bases from V and 0 bases from J, leaving 14 bases between. CDR3 amino acids: CASSIFSGLPNTGELFF. CDR3 in DNA: TGTGCCAGTAGTATTTTTAGTGGGTTGCCGAACACCGGGGAGCTGTTTTTT.

There are many counts of this clone. The V gene is TRBV6-2 or TRBV6-3, the J gene TRBJ1-3; 7 nucleotides align to TRBD1. Germline-derived CDR1 and CDR2 are MNHEY and SVGEGT. The CDR3 spans 16 residues. Germline trimming cut 5 bases from V and 4 bases from J; bases unmatched to any gene: 11. The CDR3 bases are TGTGCCAGCAGTCCGCGGGGACAGACCCTCGGAAACACCATATATTTT. Its translation is CASSPRGQTLGNTIYF.